This T cell receptor beta chain comes out of a study of blood T cell repertoires in COVID-19. Study in general: Sources were T cells, B-cell-depleted T cells, or PBMCs; the material itself was cDNA or gDNA.

The CDR3 covers 13 residues. In germline, CDR1 is SGHRS, CDR2 YFSETQ. V lost 4 bases and J lost 5; bases outside the gene matches: 2. The assay was immunoSEQ multiplex PCR, and TCRdb's table has in-frame clones only and misses some. The data contain some 350,000 clones, 80% to 90% of them seen just once; the ten biggest clones take up under 6%. Recovery among Cohort 3 donors was established by two negative PCRs, clearance, or symptom resolution. Sequencing input: PBMCs or T cells enriched from blood (not recorded which). This rearrangement joins TRBV5-1 to TRBJ2-5; TRBD1 agrees at 10 bases. The sequence derives from a man aged 25 to 40 who had recovered from COVID-19. The CDR3 region has the DNA TGCGCCAGCAGCCGGGACAGGGGTGAGACCCAGTACTTC. This sequence encodes CASSRDRGETQYF.